Shown below are 24 T cell receptor beta chains from a single sample sequenced in a study of T cell repertoires in cytomegalovirus infection. TCRdb used MiXCR to reprocess the reads, holding one entry per CDR3 protein. Here the sample spans 230,000 or so distinct CDR3 sequences, over 15% being singletons. Material: CD8+ T cells from PBMCs. These receptors were taken from a human donor in good health (CMV status not recorded). Some clones in this sample may be carry-over from other donors' samples.

This clonotype occurred a few times. V gene TRBV5-6 combines with J gene TRBJ2-7; 9 bases line up with TRBD2. Trimming took 3 bases from V and 2 from J; bases not matched to a gene: 6. The CDR3 covers 15 residues. Looked up from germline, CDR1 is SGHDT and CDR2 is YYEEEE. The CDR3 loop is CASSWELAGAYEQYF. In DNA form, the CDR3 reads TGTGCCAGCAGCTGGGAGTTAGCGGGGGCCTACGAGCAGTACTTC.

This clonotype was detected only a few times. The gene calls are TRBV13 and TRBJ1-4; unclear D gene. Germline V gives CDR1 PRHDT, CDR2 FYEKMQ (reference sequence). V was trimmed by 2 bases and J by 5 bases, leaving 9 bases between them. CDR3 length: 14 residues. CDR3 amino acids: CASSLISENEKLFF. The CDR3 coding sequence is TGTGCCAGCAGCTTAATTAGCGAGAATGAAAAACTGTTTTTT.

The chain employs TRBV2 and TRBJ1-1; D is uncertain. V dropped 3 bases and J dropped 7 bases, with 9 bases sitting between them. The CDR3 sequence is 12 residues long. The germline CDR1 and CDR2 sequences are SNHLY and FYNNEI. The CDR3 sequence is CASSEARIEAFF. DNA of the CDR3: TGTGCCAGCAGTGAGGCACGGATTGAAGCTTTCTTT.

This clonotype showed up just a few times. The rearrangement links TRBV10-3 to TRBJ2-1; a weak D match, TRBD2 (6 bases). The CDR3 loop spans 14 amino acids. The V end was cut by 5 bases, the J end by 7 bases, with 15 bases between. Germline V gene lookup returns CDR1 ENHRY and CDR2 SYGVKD. The CDR3 DNA reads TGTGCCATCAGTCCCCCGGGGGAAGGAAATGAGCAGTTCTTC. This encodes CAISPPGEGNEQFF.

This rearrangement joins TRBV28 to TRBJ2-3; a possible D gene is TRBD2 (5 bases). The CDR3 extends over 13 amino acids. Germline CDR1 reads MDHEN; CDR2 reads SYDVKM. V gave up 7 bases and J gave up 4 bases, with 12 bases separating them. CDR3: CASTQAGPDTQYF. In nucleotides, the CDR3 is TGTGCCAGCACCCAGGCGGGCCCAGATACGCAGTATTTT. The full variable domain, in which reference TRBV28 and TRBJ2-3 provide the parts outside the CDR3, is DVKVTQSSRYLVKRTGEKVFLECVQDMDHENMFWYRQDPGLGLRLIYFSYDVKMKEKGDIPEGYSVSREKKERFSLILESASTNQTSMYLCASTQAGPDTQYFGPGTRLTVL.

This clonotype was observed many times. The rearrangement links TRBV7-2 to TRBJ2-7; TRBD2 matches 8 bases. The CDR3 consists of 15 residues. Germline V CDR1 and CDR2: SGHTA, FQGNSA. Losses at the gene ends were 2 bases for V and 1 base for J; bases not matched to a gene: 4. The CDR3 nucleotides read TGTGCCAGCAGCTTATCGGGGGGGCCATCCTACGAGCAGTACTTC. Residues: CASSLSGGPSYEQYF.

The V and J genes are TRBV20-1 and TRBJ1-2; possible D gene TRBD1, 5 bases. The germline V and J ends were trimmed by 3 bases and 9 bases, with 17 bases remaining between them. CDR3 length equals 13 residues. Germline CDR1 is DFQATT and CDR2 is SNEGSKA (reference sequence). CDR3 amino acids: CSASRPRELSYTF. The CDR3 DNA follows: TGCAGTGCTAGTCGCCCCAGGGAACTAAGCTACACCTTC.

This chain joins TRBV7-6 and TRBJ2-3; 8 nucleotides agree with TRBD2. J lost 5 bases, V lost 7 bases, and 11 bases had no gene match. CDR1 is SGHVS and CDR2 is FNYEAQ in the germline V gene. The CDR3 length is 15 residues. The CDR3 loop is CASTGGLGVGDTQYF. The CDR3 DNA sequence: TGTGCCAGCACCGGGGGACTAGGGGTTGGAGATACGCAGTATTTT. Full variable domain (rest looked up from reference TRBV7-6 and TRBJ2-3): GAGVSQSPRYKVTKRGQDVALRCDPISGHVSLYWYRQALGQGPEFLTYFNYEAQQDKSGLPNDRFSAERPEGSISTLTIQRTEQRDSAMYRCASTGGLGVGDTQYFGPGTRLTVL.

The chain combines TRBV6-2 or TRBV6-3 with TRBJ2-3; a possible D gene is TRBD1 (6 bases). CDR3 size: 13 residues. V was trimmed by 4 bases and J by 5 bases, leaving 10 bases between them. From germline, CDR1 is MNHEY and CDR2 SVGEGT. CDR3 bases: TGTGCCAGCAGTTGGGGGCCGGGAGATACGCAGTATTTT. This gives the protein CASSWGPGDTQYF.

This clonotype was recorded many times. The rearrangement links TRBV6-4 to TRBJ2-1, with TRBD1 matching 7 bases. This CDR3 region has 13 residues. J lost 6 bases, V lost 2 bases, and 1 base had no gene match. CDR1 and CDR2 (germline): MRHNA, SNTAGT. The CDR3 DNA sequence: TGTGCCAGCAGTGACAGGGACAGCAATGAGCAGTTCTTC. This sequence encodes CASSDRDSNEQFF.

This clonotype came up many times. The CDR3 region has the DNA TGTGCCAGCAGTTTTAGCGGGGGGGTGAATACGCAGTATTTT. Its protein product is CASSFSGGVNTQYF. This chain connects TRBV28 to TRBJ2-3; 11 bases map to TRBD2. Losses at the gene ends were 3 bases for V and 7 bases for J; bases not matched to a gene: 3. The CDR3 runs 14 residues. Germline V gene sequence: CDR1 MDHEN, CDR2 SYDVKM.

This clonotype was counted at least ten times. CDR3: CASSSPRTGGNQPQHF. For the CDR3, the DNA is TGTGCCAGCAGTTCTCCACGGACAGGGGGCAATCAGCCCCAGCATTTT. The chain recombines TRBV12-3 or TRBV12-4 with TRBJ1-5; 9 positions match TRBD1. V lost 4 bases, J lost 2 bases, and 6 bases stayed unmatched. The CDR3 sequence is 16 residues long.

The chain combines TRBV6-5 with TRBJ1-1; tentative D call: TRBD1 (6 bases). The V gene's germline CDR1 is MNHEY and CDR2 SVGAGI. CDR3 length: 17 amino acids. V lost 7 bases, J lost 1 base, and 22 bases lay in between. Here the CDR3 reads CASTNLPGGARNTEAFF. The CDR3 DNA reads TGTGCCAGCACCAATTTGCCGGGGGGGGCTAGGAACACTGAAGCTTTCTTT.

This clonotype was seen repeatedly, ten times or more. This chain uses TRBV7-2 with TRBJ1-1, with TRBD1 identical over 12 bases. This CDR3 contains 15 residues. With V trimmed by 6 bases and J by 6 bases, 8 bases remained unmatched. Germline-derived CDR1 and CDR2 are SGHTA and FQGNSA. The CDR3 DNA reads TGTGCCAGCAGGCACACCGGGACAGGGGGCGCTGAAGCTTTCTTT. Its protein product is CASRHTGTGGAEAFF.

This clonotype was found once. The J gene is TRBJ2-5, the V gene TRBV5-1; 12 positions agree with TRBD1. The length of the CDR3 is 16 residues. The germline V gene has CDR1 SGHRS and CDR2 YFSETQ. The V gene end was trimmed by 3 bases and the J gene end by 4 bases; junction bases not matched to a gene: 7. CDR3 protein: CASSYRDRGRRETQYF. The DNA of the CDR3 is TGCGCCAGCAGCTACCGGGACAGGGGGCGCAGAGAGACCCAGTACTTC.

In its sample, this clonotype was seen a few times. This sequence joins TRBV6-2 or TRBV6-3 and TRBJ1-1; D not certain. V was trimmed by 6 bases and J by 4 bases, leaving 15 bases between them. The CDR3 sequence is 14 residues long. CDR1 and CDR2 from the germline V gene are MNHEY and SVGEGT. CDR3 region: CASSPHGMSTEAFF. The CDR3 coding sequence is TGTGCCAGCAGCCCCCACGGGATGAGCACTGAAGCTTTCTTT.

The chain carries TRBV7-6 and TRBJ1-2; a weak D match, TRBD1 (6 bases). This CDR3 has 15 amino acids. V lost 5 bases and J 4 bases, leaving 17 bases between the germline ends. CDR1 and CDR2 (germline): SGHVS, FNYEAQ. In DNA, the CDR3 is TGTGCCAGCAGCCCAGGGGTACAGGGAATCTATGGCTACACCTTC. It codes for CASSPGVQGIYGYTF. Full variable domain (remainder filled in from reference TRBV7-6 and TRBJ1-2): GAGVSQSPRYKVTKRGQDVALRCDPISGHVSLYWYRQALGQGPEFLTYFNYEAQQDKSGLPNDRFSAERPEGSISTLTIQRTEQRDSAMYRCASSPGVQGIYGYTFGSGTRLTVV.

The chain joins TRBV27 to TRBJ1-1; D ambiguous. Trimming cost V 4 bases and J 0 bases, with 6 bases left between them. The germline gives CDR1 MNHEY, CDR2 SMNVEV (reference sequence). The CDR3 runs to 13 residues. The CDR3 coding sequence is TGTGCCAGCAGTTGGGTCATGAACACTGAAGCTTTCTTT. Amino acids: CASSWVMNTEAFF.

The chain links TRBV4-1 to TRBJ2-7, with a tentative D call TRBD2 (6 bases). CDR3 length: 16 amino acids. Germline loops: CDR1 MGHRA, CDR2 YSYEKL. The germline V and J ends were trimmed by 1 base and 3 bases, with 16 bases remaining between them. In nucleotides, the CDR3 is TGCGCCAGCAGCCAAGGAGGTGGAGGGGCTGGCTACGAGCAGTACTTC. It codes for CASSQGGGGAGYEQYF.

The V call is TRBV14, the J call TRBJ1-2; D is perhaps TRBD1 (5 bases). The germline gives CDR1 SGHDN, CDR2 FVKESK. Trimming took off 4 bases at V and 3 bases at J, with 15 bases between the two ends. This CDR3 region has 15 residues. CDR3 loop: CASSPTTKGDYGYTF. The DNA of the CDR3 is TGTGCCAGCAGCCCCACGACAAAAGGGGACTATGGCTACACCTTC.

This clonotype was picked up a small number of times. The chain employs TRBV11-2 and TRBJ2-4, with TRBD2 matching over 8 bases. Germline V lookup: CDR1 SGHAT, CDR2 FQNNGV. The trim removed 5 bases at V and 14 bases at J, leaving 5 bases unmatched. This CDR3 contains 11 residues. The CDR3 spells CASSDGGAEYF. DNA of the CDR3: TGTGCCAGCAGCGACGGGGGGGCCGAGTACTTC. Supplemented by reference TRBV11-2 and TRBJ2-4, the full variable domain reads EAGVAQSPRYKIIEKRQSVAFWCNPISGHATLYWYQQILGQGPKLLIQFQNNGVVDDSQLPKDRFSAERLKGVDSTLKIQPAKLEDSAVYLCASSDGGAEYFGAGTRLSVL.

The rearrangement links TRBV12-3 or TRBV12-4 to TRBJ2-2; tentatively, D is TRBD1 (6 bases). With 8 bases removed from V and 5 bases from J, the gap between germline ends came to 9 bases. The CDR3 runs to 12 residues. The CDR3 loop reads CASQRGTGELFF. The CDR3 DNA sequence: TGTGCCAGCCAAAGGGGGACCGGGGAGCTGTTTTTT.

There are a few counts of this clonotype. The chain combines TRBV10-3 with TRBJ2-7; TRBD2 matches at 13 bases. Trimming cost V 2 bases and J 0 bases; bases outside gene matches: 1. Germline CDR1 and CDR2: ENHRY and SYGVKD. The CDR3 loop spans 16 amino acids. CDR3 in amino acids: CAISEGLAGVSYEQYF. As DNA, the CDR3 is TGTGCCATCAGTGAGGGACTAGCGGGGGTCTCCTACGAGCAGTACTTC.

The rearrangement links TRBV20-1 to TRBJ2-1, with 8 bases fitting TRBD2. Germline V lookup: CDR1 DFQATT, CDR2 SNEGSKA (reference sequence). The length of the CDR3 is 14 residues. The J segment lost 4 bases and the V segment lost 1 base, leaving 3 bases of the junction unmatched. The CDR3 coding sequence is TGCAGTGCTAGAGTCCGGGGGGGATACAATGAGCAGTTCTTC. Translating it yields CSARVRGGYNEQFF.